The present entry profiles one T cell receptor (beta chain) with its context. As yet, its antigen is unknown. V was pared by 1 base and J by 4 bases, with 13 bases between. Germline V gene lookup returns CDR1 SGHTA and CDR2 FQGNSA. CDR3 length: 15 residues. This sample is drawn from a study of T-cell reconstitution after alpha-beta-depleted transplantation in children. Study-wide points: After transplant, at about two months, alpha-beta T cells were reportedly derived from several hundred expanded graft clones. Surviving recipient T cells and thymic progenitors underlay high day-60 TCRbeta diversity in some patients. At one year after transplant, newly produced T cells mostly accounted for T-cell counts and diversity.

For TCRbeta, the library was prepared with unique molecular identifiers. TCRdb re-called the PCR reads with MiXCR, one entry per CDR3 protein. The data contain about 300,000 distinct CDR3 sequences, over 9.5% of them singletons. This chain connects TRBV7-2 to TRBJ2-5, with D unclear. Material: PBMCs, obtained before TCRalphabeta/CD19-depleted stem cell transplant. This clonotype originated in a boy under two years old with acute myeloid leukemia, due to receive a stem cell transplant. The CDR3 reads CASSLVAGRPETQYF. DNA for the CDR3: TGTGCCAGCAGCTTAGTAGCTGGCAGGCCAGAGACCCAGTACTTC.